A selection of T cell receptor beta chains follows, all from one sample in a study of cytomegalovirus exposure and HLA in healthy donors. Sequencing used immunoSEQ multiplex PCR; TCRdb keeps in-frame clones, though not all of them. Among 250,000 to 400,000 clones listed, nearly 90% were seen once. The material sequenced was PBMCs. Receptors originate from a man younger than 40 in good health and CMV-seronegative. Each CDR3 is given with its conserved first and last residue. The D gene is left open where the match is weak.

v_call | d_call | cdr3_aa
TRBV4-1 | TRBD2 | CASSPREGDQETQYF
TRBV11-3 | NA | CASSLGDTLYTGELFF
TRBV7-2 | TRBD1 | CASSAATGATYNSPLHF
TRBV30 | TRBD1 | CAWSVGQGAYEQYF
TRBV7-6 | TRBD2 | CASSLGGGSEAYEQYF
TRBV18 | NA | CASSFYREGPEAFF
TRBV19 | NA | CASSTDSSYNSPLHF
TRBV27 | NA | CASSSLNEETQYF
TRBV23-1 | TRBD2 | CASRPSGGAREQFF
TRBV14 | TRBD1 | CASSQWGTEGYTF
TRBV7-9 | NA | CASSLGVRDSSRETQYF
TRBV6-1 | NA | CASRGTINNSPLHF
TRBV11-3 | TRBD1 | CASSPPGQVPNKQYF
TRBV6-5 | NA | CASSELMGSGGYTF
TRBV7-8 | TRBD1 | CASSLRQGNLNTEAFF
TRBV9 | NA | CASSDRTVNTEAFF
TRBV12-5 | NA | CASSLLNTEAFF
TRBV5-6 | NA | CASSSRQSDYEQYF
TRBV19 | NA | CASSIPTVSSNYGYTF
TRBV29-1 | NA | CSVGLGINYGYTF
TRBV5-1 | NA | CASSLDSLLNSPLHF